The TCR beta chain described here comes from a study of CD8+ T cells in alopecia areata. About the study: A 6-month period off drug followed tofacitinib, which lasted 6 to 18 months.

TCR sequencing used cDNA made by reverse transcription of extracted RNA. Sequencing used immunoSEQ multiplex PCR; TCRdb keeps in-frame clones, though not all of them. The table records 150,000 or so clones, roughly 44% of them present only once. The germline V gene encodes CDR1 MDHEN and CDR2 SYDVKM. Trimming removed 7 bases from V and 8 bases from J, with 18 bases in between. The CDR3 loop spans 14 amino acids. Both peripheral blood and punch biopsies of lesional scalp skin were obtained from patients who had alopecia areata. This chain links TRBV28 with TRBJ2-4; D tentatively reads TRBD1 or TRBD2 (7 bases each). The sequencing input was CD4+ T cells sorted from blood. This receptor was identified in a human donor with alopecia areata. This CDR3 reads CASNRRQGGDIQYF. The CDR3 nucleotides read TGTGCCAGCAACCGGAGGCAGGGGGGGGACATTCAGTACTTC.